Each of the 17 T cell receptor beta chains below was sequenced from the same sample in a study of CD8+ T cells in alopecia areata. Following RNA extraction, reverse transcription yielded cDNA that acted as the sequencing template. Assay used: immunoSEQ multiplex PCR; TCRdb lists only in-frame clones, some missing. Among some 51,000 clones listed, approximately 96% were seen once. This sample comprised CD8+ T cells sorted from blood, obtained at week 0. The receptors shown here come from a human donor with alopecia areata.

In its sample, this clone was seen once. The chain joins TRBV7-9 to TRBJ2-7; 7 bases align to TRBD1. Germline CDR1 is SEHNR and CDR2 is FQNEAQ (reference sequence). This CDR3 has 14 amino acids. Losses at the gene ends were 4 bases for V and 5 bases for J; bases not matched to a gene: 8. In DNA, the CDR3 is TGTGCCAGCAGCTCGAAGACAGGGCCTGACGAGCAGTACTTC. It is translated as CASSSKTGPDEQYF. The full variable domain, completed using reference TRBV7-9 and TRBJ2-7, is DTGVSQNPRHKITKRGQNVTFRCDPISEHNRLYWYRQTLGQGPEFLTYFQNEAQLEKSRLLSDRFSAERPKGSFSTLEIQRTEQGDSAMYLCASSSKTGPDEQYFGPGTRLTVT.

The CDR3 nucleotides are TGTGCCAGCAGCCACGGACAGGCTTACAATGAGCAGTTCTTC. Its translation: CASSHGQAYNEQFF. The V and J genes are TRBV7-2 and TRBJ2-1; TRBD1 matches 7 bases. After removal of 5 bases from V and 4 bases from J, the junction contained 5 bases not matched to a gene. This CDR3 is built from 14 residues. Germline CDR1 reads SGHTA; CDR2 reads FQGNSA.

V usage is TRBV6-6 and J usage is TRBJ2-7; 9 bases are shared with TRBD1. The V segment lost 6 bases and the J segment 4 bases; nucleotides outside the gene matches: 7. The CDR3 has 14 residues. Germline values: CDR1 MNHNY, CDR2 SVGAGI (reference sequence). Written as DNA, the CDR3 is TGTGCCAGCAGCTCCCCGGGACAGGGATACGAGCAGTACTTC. Its translation is CASSSPGQGYEQYF.

The chain joins TRBV13 to TRBJ1-1; D is unclear. V lost 6 bases and J lost 1, with 9 bases in between. The CDR3 sequence is 13 residues long. CDR1 PRHDT and CDR2 FYEKMQ come from the germline V gene (reference sequence). CDR3 sequence (DNA): TGTGCCAGCAGTCCCAGTTGGAACACTGAAGCTTTCTTT. This translates into CASSPSWNTEAFF.

J is TRBJ1-4 and V is TRBV4-3; D is perhaps TRBD1 (5 bases). This CDR3 has 15 residues. The V gene's germline CDR1 is LGHNA and CDR2 YSLEER. V was cut by 0 bases and J by 5 bases, with 10 bases left in between. CDR3 in amino acids: CASSQEWGANEKLFF. The DNA of the CDR3 is TGCGCCAGCAGCCAAGAATGGGGCGCGAATGAAAAACTGTTTTTT.

In its sample, this clone was seen a few times. This rearrangement joins TRBV9 to TRBJ2-2; no firm D call. From germline, CDR1 is SGDLS and CDR2 YYNGEE. Deletions cut 0 bases from V and 7 bases from J, with 7 bases between. The CDR3 is 13 residues long. The CDR3 DNA is TGTGCCAGCAGCGTAGAGAACGTCGGGGAGCTGTTTTTT. Residues: CASSVENVGELFF.

V is TRBV20-1 and J is TRBJ2-4; D gene uncertain. V dropped 3 bases and J dropped 6 bases, with 6 bases sitting between them. Germline assignment: CDR1 DFQATT and CDR2 SNEGSKA (reference sequence). The CDR3 is 11 residues long. CDR3 sequence reads: CSASFSNIQYF. CDR3 DNA sequence: TGCAGTGCTAGCTTTTCAAACATTCAGTACTTC.

The J gene is TRBJ2-5, the V gene TRBV7-9, with TRBD2 matching 13 bases. Germline V gene lookup returns CDR1 SEHNR and CDR2 FQNEAQ (reference sequence). Unmatched junction bases numbered 2, after V lost 4 bases and J lost 3 bases. CDR3 size: 15 residues. As DNA, the CDR3 is TGTGCCAGCAGCTCCGGACTAGCGGGAGAAGAGACCCAGTACTTC. Amino acids: CASSSGLAGEETQYF.

The chain couples TRBV19 to TRBJ1-2; no reliable D call. With 7 bases removed from V and 1 base from J, the gap between germline ends came to 7 bases. CDR3 size: 12 residues. The germline CDR1 and CDR2 sequences are LNHDA and SQIVND (reference sequence). CDR3 in amino acids: CASNLGNYGYTF. For the CDR3, the DNA is TGTGCCAGTAACCTGGGTAACTATGGCTACACCTTC.

The V call is TRBV7-9, the J call TRBJ2-5; D might be TRBD1 (5 bases). Germline CDR1 SEHNR, CDR2 FQNEAQ (reference sequence). Trimming pared 5 bases from V and 0 bases from J, leaving 7 bases between. The CDR3 runs 13 residues. CDR3 coding DNA: TGTGCCAGCAGCAGGACAAACCAAGAGACCCAGTACTTC. Protein sequence: CASSRTNQETQYF.

This clone was seen once. One junction end disagrees with the germline gene, perhaps due to a read error. The rearrangement uses TRBV7-7 and TRBJ2-1; possibly TRBD2 for D (6 bases). CDR3 length equals 16 residues. Germline-derived CDR1 and CDR2 are SSHAT and FNYEAQ (reference sequence). CDR3 in DNA: TGTGCTAGCAGCTTAGGTTCGGGGGTCAGGGCCAATGAGCAGTTCTTC. It is translated as CASSLGSGVRANEQFF. Together with reference TRBV7-7 and TRBJ2-1, the CDR3 gives the full variable domain: GAGVSQSPRYKVTKRGQDVTLRCDPISSHATLYWYQQALGQGPEFLTYFNYEAQPDKSGLPSDRFSAERPEGSISTLTIQRTEQRDSAMYRCASSLGSGVRANEQFFGPGTRLTVL.

This chain joins TRBV27 and TRBJ2-7; D may match TRBD1 or TRBD2 (5 bases each). Trimming took 5 bases from V and 0 from J, leaving 14 bases between them. Germline CDR1 and CDR2: MNHEY and SMNVEV (reference sequence). This CDR3 region has 15 residues. Here the CDR3 DNA reads TGTGCCAGCAGTACCTTTAAGGGGACCTCCTACGAGCAGTACTTC. Its protein is CASSTFKGTSYEQYF.

The chain couples TRBV6-5 to TRBJ2-1; 11 nucleotides match TRBD2. The V segment lost 0 bases and the J segment 7 bases; nucleotides outside the gene matches: 2. The V gene's germline CDR1 is MNHEY and CDR2 SVGAGI. The CDR3 is 15 amino acids. The CDR3 is CASSYSLAGGNEQFF. CDR3 bases: TGTGCCAGCAGTTACTCCCTAGCGGGGGGTAATGAGCAGTTCTTC.

This sequence joins TRBV21-1 and TRBJ2-7; the table gives TRBD2 as D, unverified against the DNA. TRBV21-1 is labeled a pseudogene. This CDR3 comprises 14 residues. This chain's CDR3 is CASSKSSAAYEQYF. In DNA form, the CDR3 reads TGTGCCAGCAGCAAATCTAGCGCTGCCTACGAGCAGTACTTC.

The gene calls are TRBV5-1 and TRBJ2-1, with D possibly being TRBD2 (7 bases). V was pared by 1 base and J by 4 bases, with 15 bases between. Germline V gene lookup returns CDR1 SGHRS and CDR2 YFSETQ. The CDR3 totals 16 residues. CDR3 protein: CASSLIAGGLYNEQFF. The CDR3 DNA reads as TGCGCCAGCAGCTTGATTGCCGGGGGGCTTTACAATGAGCAGTTCTTC.

The chain recombines TRBV27 with TRBJ2-2, with TRBD2 matching over 7 bases. Looked up from germline, CDR1 is MNHEY and CDR2 is SMNVEV (reference sequence). V dropped 5 bases and J dropped 4; count of bases not matched to a gene: 7. The CDR3 loop spans 15 amino acids. CDR3 residues: CASSISGLTTGELFF. The CDR3 nucleotides are TGTGCCAGCAGTATTAGCGGGCTTACCACCGGGGAGCTGTTTTTT.

The chain joins TRBV7-9 to TRBJ2-5, with TRBD2 as a possible D gene (5 bases). V gave up 0 bases and J gave up 5 bases, with 10 bases separating them. Germline V lookup: CDR1 SEHNR, CDR2 FQNEAQ (reference sequence). The CDR3 covers 14 residues. The chain's CDR3 is CASSLARELETQYF. CDR3 nucleotide sequence: TGTGCCAGCAGCTTAGCGAGGGAATTGGAGACCCAGTACTTC.